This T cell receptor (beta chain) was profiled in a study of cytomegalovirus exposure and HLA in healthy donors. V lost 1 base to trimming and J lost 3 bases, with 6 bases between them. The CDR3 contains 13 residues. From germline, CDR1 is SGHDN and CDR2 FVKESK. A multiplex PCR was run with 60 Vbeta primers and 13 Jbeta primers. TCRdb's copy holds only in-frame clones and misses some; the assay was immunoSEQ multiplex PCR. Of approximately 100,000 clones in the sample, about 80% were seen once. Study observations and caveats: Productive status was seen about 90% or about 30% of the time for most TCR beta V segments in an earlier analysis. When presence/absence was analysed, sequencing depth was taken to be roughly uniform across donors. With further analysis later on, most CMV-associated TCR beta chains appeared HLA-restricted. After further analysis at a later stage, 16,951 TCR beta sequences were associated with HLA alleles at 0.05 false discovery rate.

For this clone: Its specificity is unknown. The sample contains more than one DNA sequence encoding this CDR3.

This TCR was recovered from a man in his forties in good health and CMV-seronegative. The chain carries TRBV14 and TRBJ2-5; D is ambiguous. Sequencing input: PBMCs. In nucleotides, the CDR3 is TGTGCCAGCAGCCAAGCCCCCAAAGAGACCCAGTACTTC. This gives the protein CASSQAPKETQYF.